This record covers a single T cell receptor (beta chain). Its antigen is currently unknown. The entry originates in a study of T cell repertoires in cytomegalovirus infection. For the study at large: The study used recently identified HLA-C-restricted and well-studied HLA-B-restricted CMV epitopes.

TCRdb independently ran MiXCR on the reads; one entry per CDR3 protein. The table lists about half a million distinct CDR3 sequences, approximately 40% of them singletons. Germline V gene sequence: CDR1 LNHDA, CDR2 SQIVND (reference sequence). Trimming took off 5 bases at V and 7 bases at J, with 23 bases between the two ends. The CDR3 has 16 amino acids. This chain joins TRBV19 and TRBJ2-5; a weak D match, TRBD2 (5 bases). Specimen: cultured PBMCs, collected from culture after CMV antigen stimulation. This TCR was recovered from a human donor in good health (CMV status not recorded). Some clones in this sample may be carry-over from other donors' samples. CDR3 sequence: CASSVYAGGFRGTQYF. In nucleotides, the CDR3 is TGTGCCAGTAGTGTTTACGCCGGAGGCTTCCGAGGGACCCAGTACTTC.